A single T cell receptor (beta chain) is shown here with its context. Its antigen remains unidentified. The data originate from a study of T cell repertoires in cytomegalovirus infection. Study-wide background: HLA-C-restricted CMV epitopes, recently identified, and well-studied HLA-B-restricted ones were used by the study. It was the public TCR beta signatures that indicated both CMV infection and matching HLA type.

TCRdb independently ran MiXCR on the reads; one entry per CDR3 protein. The table lists fewer than 900,000 distinct CDR3 sequences, 25% to 30% of them singletons. Study results and limitations: Accumulated public TCR beta family frequency recognized individuals carrying CMV together with the relevant HLA. Within the response measured ex vivo, HLA-C-restricted CMV-specific TCR beta clonotypes were dominant.

Germline V gene sequence: CDR1 SNHLY, CDR2 FYNNEI. CDR3 length: 14 residues. V gave up 4 bases and J gave up 0 bases, with 10 bases separating them. Sequencing used cultured CD8+ T cells from PBMCs, obtained from culture after CMV antigen stimulation. This clonotype originated in a human donor in good health (CMV status not recorded). Some clones in this sample may be carry-over from other donors' samples. The chain has TRBV2 and TRBJ2-7; possible D gene TRBD2, 6 bases. The CDR3 DNA follows: TGTGCCAGCAGTGTAGGAGGGAACTCCTACGAGCAGTACTTC. Its translation is CASSVGGNSYEQYF.